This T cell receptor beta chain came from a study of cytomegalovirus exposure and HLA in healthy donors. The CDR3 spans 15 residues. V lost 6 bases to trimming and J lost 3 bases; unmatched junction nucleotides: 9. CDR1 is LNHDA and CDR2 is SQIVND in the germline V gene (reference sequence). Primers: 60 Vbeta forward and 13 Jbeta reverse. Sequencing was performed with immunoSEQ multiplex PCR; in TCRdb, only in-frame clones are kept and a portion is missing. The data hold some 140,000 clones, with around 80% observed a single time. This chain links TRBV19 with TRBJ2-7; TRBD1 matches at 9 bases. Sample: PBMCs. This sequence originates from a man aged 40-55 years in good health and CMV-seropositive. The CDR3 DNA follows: TGTGCCAGTAGCACCCCGGGACAGGGTGGCTACGAGCAGTACTTC. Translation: CASSTPGQGGYEQYF.